This entry features one T cell receptor (beta chain) sequence. Losses at the gene ends were 6 bases for V and 1 base for J; bases not matched to a gene: 6. From germline, CDR1 is LGHDT and CDR2 YNNKEL (reference sequence). The CDR3 extends over 15 amino acids. This specimen comes from a study of blood T cell repertoires in COVID-19. At the level of the study: Material from acute and convalescent COVID-19 was sourced from the United States, Italy and Spain.

Using immunoSEQ multiplex PCR, the repertoire was profiled, and TCRdb retains in-frame clones only, with some absent. Of about 84,000 clones listed, around nine tenths are singletons. The TCR sequence derives from a man older than 75 with active or convalescent COVID-19. The rearrangement joins TRBV3-1 (or the pseudogene TRBV3-2) to TRBJ2-3; TRBD2 agrees at 8 bases. Sequenced sample: peripheral blood. This CDR3 is CASSPGAGGTDTQYF. The CDR3 DNA reads as TGTGCCAGCAGTCCTGGAGCGGGAGGCACAGATACGCAGTATTTT.